The TCR beta chain described here comes from a study of immune evolution from preneoplasia to lung adenocarcinoma. Study-level results: Top clone frequencies peaked in normal lung, apparently declining through invasive adenocarcinoma.

The method was immunoSEQ multiplex PCR; TCRdb's version includes in-frame clones alone and lacks a portion of them. The sample consists of approximately 4,900 clones, around 85% of them appearing once. As concerns this clone: Antigen: not known.

Germline V gene data show CDR1 as SGHTA and CDR2 as FQGNSA. The CDR3 totals 14 residues. V dropped 3 bases and J dropped 2 bases, with 8 bases sitting between them. Resections took place in Japan or China from about 2014 to 2018. This clonotype originated in a person aged 50-69 years with lung adenocarcinoma. This chain uses TRBV7-2 with TRBJ1-3; tentatively, D is TRBD1 (5 bases). The specimen sequenced was FFPE minimally invasive lung adenocarcinoma tissue. The CDR3 loop reads CASSLRGAGNTIYF. In DNA form, the CDR3 reads TGTGCCAGCAGCTTGAGGGGTGCTGGAAACACCATATATTTT. The full variable domain, in which reference TRBV7-2 and TRBJ1-3 provide the parts outside the CDR3, is GAGVSQSPSNKVTEKGKDVELRCDPISGHTALYWYRQSLGQGLEFLIYFQGNSAPDKSGLPSDRFSAERTGGSVSTLTIQRTQQEDSAVYLCASSLRGAGNTIYFGEGSWLTVV.